The clone carrying this T cell receptor (beta chain) was observed many times. This sample is drawn from a study of T cells in Graves' hyperthyroidism and ophthalmopathy. The CDR3 extends over 14 amino acids. Germline V lookup: CDR1 SGHRS, CDR2 YFSETQ. The V gene lost 0 bases and the J gene lost 2 bases, with 9 bases spanning the gap. RNA transcripts gave rise to amplified TCR beta CDR3 regions. When the TCR CDR3 underwent first-round RT-PCR, the HTBI primer set was used. One entry per CDR3 protein, called by TCRdb with MiXCR from the multiplex PCR reads. The sample lists around 350,000 distinct CDR3 sequences, approximately 14% occurring once.

Material: blood. This chain connects TRBV5-1 to TRBJ2-7; the D gene is possibly TRBD2 (5 bases). The sequence was obtained from a young woman with Graves' hyperthyroidism that later progressed to Graves' ophthalmopathy. CDR3 coding DNA: TGCGCCAGCAGCTTGGGGGGAGAGACCTACGAGCAGTACTTC. It specifies CASSLGGETYEQYF.